The source of this TCR beta chain is a study of beta chain features in type 1 diabetes. Whole-study findings and limits: Moderately but significantly shorter TCRB CDR3s were found in Type 1 diabetes patients in all four CD4+ subsets. VDJ junctions from patients with type 1 diabetes contained fewer insertions and more deletions. Healthy donors had naive, central memory and Treg TCRB repertoires that appeared less similar than those seen among patients.

V was pared by 3 bases and J by 4 bases, with 12 bases between. CDR1 is SEHNR and CDR2 is FQNEAQ in the germline V gene (reference sequence). The CDR3 totals 14 residues. Reverse transcription of all isolated RNA meant that expressed TCRB transcripts were sequenced. The read count averaged about 3.3 million across naive, central memory and regulatory T cell samples. Clones were read by immunoSEQ multiplex PCR, and TCRdb kept only the in-frame ones, dropping some. The table includes some 700,000 clones, over 10% detected once. A note on this clone: Its antigen is unidentified.

Input material: naive CD4+ T cells from blood. This sequence originates from a man aged 18 to 35 with type 1 diabetes. The genes are TRBV7-9 and TRBJ1-1; D not resolved. In nucleotides, the CDR3 is TGTGCCAGCAGCTTTGTTCCGGTCGGCACTGAAGCTTTCTTT. As protein: CASSFVPVGTEAFF.